The present TCR beta chain was sequenced within a study of T-cell reconstitution after alpha-beta-depleted transplantation in children. This clonotype was seen a few times. It may be a read error: a sequence one base away is much more abundant. Preparation of the TCRbeta library involved a method that used unique molecular identifiers. TCRdb passed the PCR reads through MiXCR, listing each CDR3 protein once. The sample gives about 200,000 distinct CDR3 sequences, more than 14% of which show up once; under 15% is in the top ten. This CDR3 contains 17 residues. Germline CDR1 and CDR2: DFQATT and SNEGSKA (reference sequence).

This receptor was taken from a human donor who donated a stem cell graft to a child with acute lymphoblastic leukemia. The chain has TRBV20-1 and TRBJ2-6, with 7 bases that match TRBD1. The sequenced sample was PBMCs from the stem cell graft donor, obtained from the stem cell graft. DNA for the CDR3: TGCAGTGCCCGGGGACAGAGACCCCTCTCTGGGGCCAACGGCCTGACTTTC. Protein product: CSARGQRPLSGANGLTF.